One T cell receptor (beta chain) is described in this entry. Its antigen is not known. Using immunoSEQ multiplex PCR, the repertoire was profiled, and TCRdb retains in-frame clones only, with some absent. The sample lists roughly 1 million clones; 70% to 80% were seen once. Donors, without exception, were Caucasian adults residing in Nashville, Tennessee. The record originates from a study of shared clonotypes between healthy human individuals. Study-wide context: Each donor's CD8 memory used one plate, CD8 naive two, each CD4 subset three.

General study findings and limits: Estimated clonotype richness was generally higher in naive than memory subsets. An anticipated effect of sequencing depth on clonotype sharing among donors was recognized.

Trimming took off 6 bases at V and 4 bases at J, with 16 bases between the two ends. From germline, CDR1 is SNHLY and CDR2 FYNNEI. CDR3 length equals 15 residues. The receptor comes from a young man in good health. Some clones in this sample may be carry-over from other donors' samples. Specimen: memory CD4+ T cells from PBMCs. Subset meaning: CD45RA-negative fraction. The V and J genes are TRBV2 and TRBJ1-3; D may be TRBD1 (6 bases). The CDR3 loop is CASRESRQGGNTIYF. CDR3 DNA: TGTGCCAGCAGGGAGTCGCGCCAGGGGGGAAACACCATATATTTT.